The 13 T cell receptor beta chains listed next were all sequenced from one sample in a study of T-cell memory formation after mild COVID-19. TCRdb re-analysed the 5' RACE reads in MiXCR, keeping a single row per CDR3 protein. The data show just over 300,000 distinct CDR3 sequences, 15% to 20% seen once. The sample consisted of PBMCs or a T cell subset sorted from them (not recorded which). The receptors shown here come from a man in his late teens or twenties who had mild COVID-19 (a few samples of this study predate the infection). Cell type and time point are not known.

V and J are TRBV4-1 and TRBJ2-5; 9 bases are a match to TRBD2. The germline V gene has CDR1 MGHRA and CDR2 YSYEKL. The CDR3 spans 15 residues. V shed 1 base, J shed 4 bases, and the junction held 4 bases outside the gene matches. The CDR3 nucleotides read TGCGCCAGCAGCCAAGGCGGGGGGGCCGGAGAGACCCAGTACTTC. It specifies CASSQGGGAGETQYF.

The chain links TRBV28 to TRBJ2-3; TRBD2 might be the D (6 bases). Per germline, CDR1 MDHEN and CDR2 SYDVKM. This CDR3 comprises 13 residues. Trimming shortened V by 4 bases and J by 8 bases, and 13 bases separated the two germline ends. The CDR3 nucleotides are TGTGCCAGCAGTTCCTCCGGGGGAGGTACGCAGTATTTT. Amino acid sequence: CASSSSGGGTQYF.

The genes are TRBV25-1 and TRBJ2-3, with D possibly matching TRBD1 (6 bases). The ends were cut back, 5 bases at V and 0 bases at J, with 15 bases in the middle. Germline loops: CDR1 MGHDK, CDR2 SYGVNS. CDR3 length equals 16 residues. Here the CDR3 DNA reads TGTGCCAGCAGTTCACAGGGACATACGAGCACAGATACGCAGTATTTT. Its translation is CASSSQGHTSTDTQYF.

Only a few counts were recorded for this clonotype. This chain links TRBV6-2 or TRBV6-3 with TRBJ2-7; either TRBD1 or TRBD2 may fit D (5 bases each). V lost 8 bases, J lost 4 bases, and 9 bases lay in between. CDR3 length: 11 amino acids. Germline V CDR1 and CDR2: MNHEY, SVGEGT. The CDR3: CASGDGYEQYF. The DNA of the CDR3 is TGTGCCAGCGGGGACGGGTACGAGCAGTACTTC.

This clonotype was seen a few times. The chain uses TRBV6-5 and TRBJ2-3; D might be TRBD1 or TRBD2, each matching 6 bases. This CDR3 is 12 amino acids long. The germline V gene encodes CDR1 MNHEY and CDR2 SVGAGI. V was clipped by 8 bases and J by 4 bases, with 10 bases between them. As DNA, the CDR3 is TGTGCCAGCGGGGGGCCGGCAGATACGCAGTATTTT. It translates to CASGGPADTQYF.

The chain joins TRBV9 to TRBJ1-6; the D is unclear. Germline-derived CDR1 and CDR2 are SGDLS and YYNGEE. The V end lost 0 bases, the J end lost 9 bases, and 13 bases lay between the germline ends. This CDR3 has 15 amino acids. The CDR3, as DNA: TGTGCCAGCAGCGTAGGTGCCTCCGAGGGTTCACCCCTCCACTTT. Translated: CASSVGASEGSPLHF.

The chain carries TRBV7-2 and TRBJ1-5, with D possibly TRBD1 on 6 matching bases. Germline V gives CDR1 SGHTA, CDR2 FQGNSA. The V end was cut by 0 bases, the J end by 7 bases, with 16 bases between. This CDR3 has 16 residues. Here the CDR3 DNA reads TGTGCCAGCAGCTTAGCCGCGGGGGGCTTAAAACAGCCCCAGCATTTT. Protein product: CASSLAAGGLKQPQHF.

The CDR3 loop is CASSFGLEPEAFF. DNA for the CDR3: TGCGCCAGCAGCTTCGGGCTAGAACCTGAAGCTTTCTTT. V and J are TRBV5-1 and TRBJ1-1, with D hard to call. The CDR3 spans 13 residues. Trimming shortened V by 2 bases and J by 6 bases, and 11 bases separated the two germline ends. Germline-derived CDR1 and CDR2 are SGHRS and YFSETQ.

This chain uses TRBV24-1 with TRBJ2-5, with D uncertain. CDR3 length: 13 residues. CDR1 and CDR2 from the germline V gene are KGHDR and SFDVKD. V was cut by 2 bases and J by 0 bases, with 3 bases left in between. CDR3 residues: CATSDSYQETQYF. As DNA, the CDR3 is TGTGCCACCAGTGATTCGTACCAAGAGACCCAGTACTTC.

The V gene is TRBV12-3 or TRBV12-4, the J gene TRBJ1-5; 12 nucleotides agree with TRBD1. This CDR3 comprises 16 residues. V dropped 5 bases and J dropped 5; count of bases not matched to a gene: 7. The CDR3 protein is CASSAHRDRGHQPQHF. In DNA form, the CDR3 reads TGTGCCAGCAGTGCCCACCGGGACAGGGGGCATCAGCCCCAGCATTTT.

The genes are TRBV12-3 or TRBV12-4 and TRBJ2-3; D not resolved. Trimming removed 4 bases at V and 1 base at J, with 9 bases between. CDR3 length equals 14 residues. Written as DNA, the CDR3 is TGTGCCAGCAGTTCTATCCTACGCACAGATACGCAGTATTTT. Translating gives CASSSILRTDTQYF.

There are a few counts of this clonotype. The rearrangement links TRBV28 to TRBJ1-6; D gene unclear. Germline loops: CDR1 MDHEN, CDR2 SYDVKM. This CDR3 has 14 residues. Deletions cut 3 bases from V and 8 bases from J, with 11 bases between. Here the CDR3 reads CASSLPGFDSPLHF. The CDR3 nucleotides read TGTGCCAGCAGTTTGCCTGGTTTTGATTCACCCCTCCACTTT.

This clonotype has a handful of counts. This rearrangement joins TRBV7-2 to TRBJ2-5, with 7 bases aligning to TRBD1. J was trimmed by 1 base and V by 4 bases; bases with no gene match: 9. The CDR3 has 16 residues. The germline V gene has CDR1 SGHTA and CDR2 FQGNSA. The CDR3 DNA reads as TGTGCCAGCAGCTCGCACCCGGACAGGAGCCAAGAGACCCAGTACTTC. This encodes CASSSHPDRSQETQYF.